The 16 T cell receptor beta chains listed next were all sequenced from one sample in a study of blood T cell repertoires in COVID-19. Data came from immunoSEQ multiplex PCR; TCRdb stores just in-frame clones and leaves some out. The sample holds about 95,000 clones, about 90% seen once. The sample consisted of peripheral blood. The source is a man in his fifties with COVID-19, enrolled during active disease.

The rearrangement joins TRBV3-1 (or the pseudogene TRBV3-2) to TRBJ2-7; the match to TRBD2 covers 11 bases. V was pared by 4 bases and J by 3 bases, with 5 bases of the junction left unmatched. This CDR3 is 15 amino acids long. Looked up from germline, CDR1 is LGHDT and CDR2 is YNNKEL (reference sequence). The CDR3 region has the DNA TGTGCCAGCAGCCGATCACTAGCGGGGGACTACGAGCAGTACTTC. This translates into CASSRSLAGDYEQYF.

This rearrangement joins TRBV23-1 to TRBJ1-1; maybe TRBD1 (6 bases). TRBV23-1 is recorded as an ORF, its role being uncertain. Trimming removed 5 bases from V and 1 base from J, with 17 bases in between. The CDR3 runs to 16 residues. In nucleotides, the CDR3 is TGCGCCAGCAGTGCACCGAGGGACACTAGGAACACTGAAGCTTTCTTT. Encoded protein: CASSAPRDTRNTEAFF.

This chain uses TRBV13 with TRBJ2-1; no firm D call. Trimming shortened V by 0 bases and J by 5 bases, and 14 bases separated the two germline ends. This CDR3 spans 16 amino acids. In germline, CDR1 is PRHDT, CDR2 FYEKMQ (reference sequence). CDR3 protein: CASSLGFFRNNNEQFF. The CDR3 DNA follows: TGTGCCAGCAGCTTAGGCTTTTTCAGGAATAACAATGAGCAGTTCTTC.

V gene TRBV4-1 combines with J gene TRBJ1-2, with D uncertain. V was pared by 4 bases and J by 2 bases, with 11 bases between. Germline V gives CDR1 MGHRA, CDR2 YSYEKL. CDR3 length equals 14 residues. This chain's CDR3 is CASSPDSANYGYTF. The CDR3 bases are TGCGCCAGCAGCCCGGACTCGGCGAACTATGGCTACACCTTC.

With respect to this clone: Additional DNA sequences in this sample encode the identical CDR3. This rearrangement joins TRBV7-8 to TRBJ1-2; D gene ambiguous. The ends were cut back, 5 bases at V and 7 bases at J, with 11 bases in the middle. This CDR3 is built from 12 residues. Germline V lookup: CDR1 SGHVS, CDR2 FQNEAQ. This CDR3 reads CASSPVGGGYTF. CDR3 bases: TGTGCCAGCAGCCCGGTTGGTGGTGGCTACACCTTC.

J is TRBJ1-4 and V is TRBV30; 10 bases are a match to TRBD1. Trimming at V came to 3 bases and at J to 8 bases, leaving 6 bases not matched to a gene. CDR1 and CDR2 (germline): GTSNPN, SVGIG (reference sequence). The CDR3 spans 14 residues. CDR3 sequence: CAWRSTGGGEKLFF. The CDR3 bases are TGTGCCTGGAGGTCGACAGGGGGCGGCGAAAAACTGTTTTTT.

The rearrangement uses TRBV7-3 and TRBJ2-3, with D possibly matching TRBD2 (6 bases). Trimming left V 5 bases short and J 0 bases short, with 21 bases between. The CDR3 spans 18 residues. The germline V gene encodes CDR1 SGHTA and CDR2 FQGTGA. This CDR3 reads CASSPSGGGVTSTDTQYF. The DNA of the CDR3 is TGTGCCAGCAGCCCCTCTGGTGGCGGGGTAACTAGCACAGATACGCAGTATTTT.

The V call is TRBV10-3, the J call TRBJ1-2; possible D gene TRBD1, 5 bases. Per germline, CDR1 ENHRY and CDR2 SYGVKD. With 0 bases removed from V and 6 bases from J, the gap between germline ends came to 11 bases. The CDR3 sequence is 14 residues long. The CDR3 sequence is CAISESGGANGYTF. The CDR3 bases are TGTGCCATCAGTGAGTCTGGAGGGGCAAATGGCTACACCTTC.

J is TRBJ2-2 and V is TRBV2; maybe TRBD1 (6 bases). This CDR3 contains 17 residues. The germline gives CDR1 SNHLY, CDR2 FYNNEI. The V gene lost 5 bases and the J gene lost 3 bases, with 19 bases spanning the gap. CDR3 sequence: CASSLGQTGLYTGELFF. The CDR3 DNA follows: TGTGCCAGCAGTCTTGGACAGACAGGACTTTACACCGGGGAGCTGTTTTTT.

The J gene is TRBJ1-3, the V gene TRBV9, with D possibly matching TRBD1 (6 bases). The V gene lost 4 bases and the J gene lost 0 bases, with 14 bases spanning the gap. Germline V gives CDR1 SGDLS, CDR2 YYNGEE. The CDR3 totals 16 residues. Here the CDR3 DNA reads TGTGCCAGCAGCCCCGGGGGGCGGCTCTCTGGAAACACCATATATTTT. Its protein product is CASSPGGRLSGNTIYF.

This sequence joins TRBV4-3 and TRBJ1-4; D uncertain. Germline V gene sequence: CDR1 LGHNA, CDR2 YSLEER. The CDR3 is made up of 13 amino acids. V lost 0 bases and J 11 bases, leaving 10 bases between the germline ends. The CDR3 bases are TGCGCCAGCAGCCAAGATGACTCGAAGAAACTGTTTTTT. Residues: CASSQDDSKKLFF.

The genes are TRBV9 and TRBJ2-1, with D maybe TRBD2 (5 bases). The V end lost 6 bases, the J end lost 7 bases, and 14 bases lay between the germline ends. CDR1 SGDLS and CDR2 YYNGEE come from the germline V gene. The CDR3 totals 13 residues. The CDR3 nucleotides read TGTGCCAGCAATAACTCCCCGGGGAATGAGCAGTTCTTC. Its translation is CASNNSPGNEQFF.

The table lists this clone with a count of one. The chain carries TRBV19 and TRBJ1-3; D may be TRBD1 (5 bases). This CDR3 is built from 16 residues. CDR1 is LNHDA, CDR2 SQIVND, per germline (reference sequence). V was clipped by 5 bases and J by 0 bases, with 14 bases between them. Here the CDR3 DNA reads TGTGCCAGTAGTTTGCCAGGGTTCGGCTCTGGAAACACCATATATTTT. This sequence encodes CASSLPGFGSGNTIYF.

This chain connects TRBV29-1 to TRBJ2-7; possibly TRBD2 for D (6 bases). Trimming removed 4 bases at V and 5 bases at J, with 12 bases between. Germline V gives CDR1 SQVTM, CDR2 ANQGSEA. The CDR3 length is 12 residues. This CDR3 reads CSVAPGGDEQYF. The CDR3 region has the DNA TGCAGCGTTGCCCCAGGAGGGGACGAGCAGTACTTC.

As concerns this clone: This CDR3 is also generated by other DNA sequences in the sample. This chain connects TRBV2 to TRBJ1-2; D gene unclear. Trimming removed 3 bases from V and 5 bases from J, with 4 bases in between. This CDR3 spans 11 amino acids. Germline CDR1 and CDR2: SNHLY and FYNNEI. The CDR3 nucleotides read TGTGCCAGCAGTGACAGATATGGCTACACCTTC. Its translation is CASSDRYGYTF.

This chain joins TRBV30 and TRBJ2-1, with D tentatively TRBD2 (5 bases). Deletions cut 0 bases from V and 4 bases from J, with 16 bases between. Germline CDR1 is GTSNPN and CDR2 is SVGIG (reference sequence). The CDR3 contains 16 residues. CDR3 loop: CAWSVLAGGGYNEQFF. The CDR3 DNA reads TGTGCCTGGAGTGTACTGGCAGGAGGAGGTTACAATGAGCAGTTCTTC.